This T cell receptor beta chain was recovered during a study of blood T cell repertoires in COVID-19 (dated by TCRdb to 2020 to 2021). For the study in its entirety: Samples covering the acute and convalescent phases of COVID-19 were provided by collaborators in the United States, Italy and Spain. Where available, HLA class I and class II types were taken from metadata supplied by the sample provider and were not determined by assay-based typing. The sample metadata nearly always contained a de-identified subject ID, COVID-19 status, age in years and sex. Samples came from the ongoing ImmuneRACE study (first 160 participants) plus 1,254 subjects from 6 global collaborators. The repertoires were released in a freely available public database meant as a resource for research on the immune response to SARS-CoV-2. The prospective study material was composed of cDNA or gDNA derived from T cells, B-cell-depleted T cells, or PBMCs. Subjects who had been exposed to COVID-19, were actively infected with it, or had recovered from it provided the deeply sampled blood TCRbeta repertoires that made up the dataset.

Whole blood was collected in K2EDTA tubes by collaborating institutions according to the institutions' own protocols. For TCRbeta analysis, collaborators shipped samples as frozen whole blood, isolated PBMCs, or DNA extracted from either of those sample types. CDR1 and CDR2, per the germline V gene, are SGHTA and FQGTGA. Unmatched junction bases come to 18, with V trimmed by 5 bases and J by 3 bases. The CDR3 sequence holds 18 residues, the cysteine and phenylalanine included. This entry keeps only the CDR3 DNA: 54 bases, framed from base 1. The immunoSEQ Assay, a bias-controlled multiplex PCR, was used to amplify TCRbeta CDR3 regions from genomic DNA. Per the original workflow: The number of nucleated cells in each sample was estimated by amplification of reference gene primers within the assay. To quantify the absolute abundance of each unique TCRbeta CDR3 rearrangement, sequence reads were collapsed and filtered. For each sample, productive Simpson clonality was calculated as the square root of Simpson's diversity index across productive rearrangements. The source is immuneACCESS, and TCRdb retained only in-frame sequences with V and J called. Part of the clones is not carried over; for the studies checked, unresolved V genes explain less than half of this, and the remainder is unexplained. V, J and clone size are those of that table, while D and trimming were read from the DNA. This sample has more than 150,000 clones in its table, and over 75% of those were observed once. Of the sample, 2.5% is held by the ten largest clones.

Turning to this clone: Its antigen is unknown. One base away there is no much larger clone; base qualities are not given.

What the work shows at the level of the full study, not this receptor alone: The amount of clinical and demographic metadata varied by source and participant and was provided uncurated.

The sequence derives from a man aged 35 to 55 with active or convalescent COVID-19. The chain was built from TRBV7-3 and TRBJ1-1, and TRBD1 matches 7 of the central bases. The sequencing sample was made of peripheral blood. The DNA is TGTGCCAGCAGCCCCTCGATCGACCCGGACAGGCGGGACACTGAAGCTTTCTTT. Translated, it reads CASSPSIDPDRRDTEAFF. The full variable domain, completed from the reference TRBV7-3 and TRBJ1-1 proteins outside the CDR3, reads GAGVSQTPSNKVTEKGKYVELRCDPISGHTALYWYRQSLGQGPEFLIYFQGTGAADDSGLPNDRFFAVRPEGSVSTLKIQRTERGDSAVYLCASSPSIDPDRRDTEAFFGQGTRLTVV.